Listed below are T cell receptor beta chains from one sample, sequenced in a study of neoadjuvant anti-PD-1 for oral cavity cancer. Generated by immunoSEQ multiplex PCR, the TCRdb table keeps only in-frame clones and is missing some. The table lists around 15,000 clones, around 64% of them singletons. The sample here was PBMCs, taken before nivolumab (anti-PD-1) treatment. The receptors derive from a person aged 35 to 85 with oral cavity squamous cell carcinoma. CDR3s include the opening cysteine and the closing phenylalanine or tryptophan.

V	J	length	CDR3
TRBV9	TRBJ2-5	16	CASSAARGTGYETQYF
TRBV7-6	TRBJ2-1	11	CASSLYGEQFF
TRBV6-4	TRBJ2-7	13	CASSESGNDEQYF
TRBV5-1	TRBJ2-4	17	CASAEAAGAGLGNIQYF
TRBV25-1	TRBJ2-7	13	CASSRAGVYEQYF
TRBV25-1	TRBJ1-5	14	CASSEAGGNQPQHF
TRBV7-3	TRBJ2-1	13	CASSPRGTVEQFF
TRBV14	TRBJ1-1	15	CASSQDRIPGTEAFF
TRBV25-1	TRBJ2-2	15	CASRGTGMVTGELFF
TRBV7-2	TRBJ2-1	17	CASRPIGGGLGYNEQFF
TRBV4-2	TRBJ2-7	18	CASSQDRPTSGSSYEQYF
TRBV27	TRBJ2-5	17	CASRRDLSSGGQETQYF
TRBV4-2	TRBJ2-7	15	CASSQDGGQPYEQYF
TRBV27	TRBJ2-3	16	CASSSRLAGGTLGQYF
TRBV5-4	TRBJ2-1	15	CASSLAPSSYNEQFF
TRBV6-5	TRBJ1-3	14	CASSPGFAGNTIYF